This T cell receptor (beta chain) was profiled in a study of regulatory T cells in long-lasting Graves disease. Regarding the study as a whole: Among the persistent patients, fewer than 3,000 public clonotypes were shared, more than the roughly 970 shared among new patients.

As to this clonotype: Antigen specificity is unknown.

Indicated time point: newly diagnosed GD, antithyroid drugs for less than 3 months. RNA from PBMCs was the source of the TCR library. The V gene lost 4 bases and the J gene lost 4 bases, with 10 bases spanning the gap. The germline V gene has CDR1 MNHEY and CDR2 SVGEGT. This CDR3 has 14 residues. Assembly of TCR beta libraries relied on iRepertoire HTBI primers together with Arm-PCR of CDR3 regions. A single record per CDR3 protein comes from TCRdb applying MiXCR to the multiplex PCR reads. The profile covers hundreds of thousands of distinct CDR3 sequences, with about 17% appearing a single time and roughly 10% taken by the ten largest. The sample was also reused in another study, on T cells in Graves' hyperthyroidism and ophthalmopathy.

The chain combines TRBV6-2 or TRBV6-3 with TRBJ1-4; D gene ambiguous. The TCR was taken from a young woman with Graves disease. This specimen was peripheral blood mononuclear cells (PBMCs), taken at new diagnosis, from a patient treated with antithyroid drugs. The CDR3 region has the DNA TGTGCCAGCAGTTTAAAACGGAATAATGAAAAACTGTTTTTT. Its protein product is CASSLKRNNEKLFF.